What follows is one T cell receptor beta chain and its context. These data belong to a study of blood T cell repertoires in COVID-19. Study-wide background: PBMCs, B-cell-depleted T cells, or T cells were the source of the cDNA or gDNA that made up the material.

The V gene's germline CDR1 is MGHDK and CDR2 SYGVNS. CDR3 length: 12 residues. Trimming removed 2 bases from V and 6 bases from J, with 6 bases in between. Sequencing was performed with immunoSEQ multiplex PCR; in TCRdb, only in-frame clones are kept and a portion is missing. Of under 300,000 clones in the sample, roughly 80% were seen once. The source material was peripheral blood. This sequence originates from a woman younger than 35 with acute or convalescent COVID-19. The rearrangement uses TRBV25-1 and TRBJ2-3, with D unresolved. This chain's CDR3 is CASSEPKDTQYF. For the CDR3, the DNA is TGTGCCAGCAGTGAACCTAAGGATACGCAGTATTTT.